Sequencing of this T cell receptor (beta chain) was carried out in a study of T cells in localized non-small cell lung cancer. In regard to this clone: Its antigen is unidentified.

The germline CDR1 and CDR2 sequences are MDHEN and SYDVKM. This CDR3 is built from 15 residues. V was shortened by 2 bases and J by 2 bases, with 10 bases between the two germline ends. The protocol was immunoSEQ multiplex PCR, while the TCRdb copy is restricted to in-frame clones and leaves out a portion. The data contain roughly 6,000 clones, approximately 80% of them singletons. Study outcomes and limitations: Higher adjacent-lung clonality was associated with shorter survival. The study detected a median about 60 of the top 100 tumor clones in adjacent lung.

The clonotype was recovered from a female donor of 60 years or more with stage II lung adenocarcinoma. This material consisted of peripheral blood mononuclear cells, taken before any cancer treatment. The rearrangement joins TRBV28 to TRBJ1-5; D gene uncertain. CDR3 residues: CASSLEGGGNQPQHF. CDR3 nucleotides: TGTGCCAGCAGTTTAGAGGGAGGCGGCAATCAGCCCCAGCATTTT.